Presented here are 22 T cell receptor beta chains from one specimen sequenced in a study of T cell responses to AZD1222 COVID-19 vaccine. Here immunoSEQ multiplex PCR was the method, and the copy in TCRdb shows in-frame clones only, minus some. The sample includes under 150,000 clones, roughly 87% of them seen just once. The source material was peripheral blood, sampled on day 0 of AZD1222 vaccination. The receptors were sampled from an adult in good health.

This chain links TRBV7-9 with TRBJ2-2, with 11 bases that match TRBD1. Germline CDR1 reads SEHNR; CDR2 reads FQNEAQ (reference sequence). Losses at the gene ends were 11 bases for V and 3 bases for J; bases not matched to a gene: 5. The length of the CDR3 is 14 residues. The CDR3 DNA follows: TGTGCCTCCAGGACAGGGGGCGACACCGGGGAGCTGTTTTTT. This gives the protein CASRTGGDTGELFF.

The rearrangement joins TRBV6-5 to TRBJ2-3, with TRBD2 matching over 7 bases. From germline, CDR1 is MNHEY and CDR2 SVGAGI. With V trimmed by 6 bases and J by 3 bases, 6 bases remained unmatched. This CDR3 region has 14 residues. CDR3 region: CASRILARTDTQYF. The DNA for the CDR3 is TGTGCCAGCAGGATACTAGCGAGGACAGATACGCAGTATTTT.

The chain is built from TRBV14 and TRBJ1-1; 8 bases fit TRBD1. This CDR3 is 16 amino acids long. J lost 3 bases, V lost 5 bases, and 11 bases had no gene match. CDR1 is SGHDN and CDR2 is FVKESK in the germline V gene. CDR3 nucleotides: TGTGCCAGCAGCGAAAGTTCAGGGGGCGCGGACACTGAAGCTTTCTTT. The encoded protein is CASSESSGGADTEAFF.

The chain links TRBV29-1 to TRBJ2-2; D gene uncertain. Germline V lookup: CDR1 SQVTM, CDR2 ANQGSEA. The CDR3 contains 14 residues. V dropped 7 bases and J dropped 2 bases, with 14 bases sitting between them. CDR3 in DNA: TGCAGCGCCTATAAAGAGTTTAACACCGGGGAGCTGTTTTTT. Translation: CSAYKEFNTGELFF.

The chain links TRBV14 to TRBJ2-5; D call uncertain. This CDR3 region has 14 residues. Trimming removed 2 bases at V and 7 bases at J, with 14 bases between. Looked up from germline, CDR1 is SGHDN and CDR2 is FVKESK. CDR3 protein: CASSQLRASTTQYF. DNA for the CDR3: TGTGCCAGCAGCCAATTACGGGCGAGTACGACCCAGTACTTC. Full variable domain (outside the CDR3, taken from reference TRBV14 and TRBJ2-5): EAGVTQFPSHSVIEKGQTVTLRCDPISGHDNLYWYRRVMGKEIKFLLHFVKESKQDESGMPNNRFLAERTGGTYSTLKVQPAELEDSGVYFCASSQLRASTTQYFGPGTRLLVL.

The gene calls are TRBV28 and TRBJ1-2; D remains unclear. Germline CDR1 is MDHEN and CDR2 is SYDVKM. The CDR3 runs 16 residues. V shed 5 bases and J shed 6 bases, with 22 bases lying between them. The CDR3 is CASSPPRDERWHGYTF. CDR3 DNA: TGTGCCAGCAGTCCCCCTCGGGATGAAAGGTGGCATGGCTACACCTTC.

The genes are TRBV9 and TRBJ2-5; the D call may be TRBD1 or TRBD2 (6 bases each). Trimming pared 3 bases from V and 1 base from J, leaving 13 bases between. Germline CDR1 SGDLS, CDR2 YYNGEE. This CDR3 has 15 residues. DNA of the CDR3: TGTGCCAGCAGCGCCGAGGAGGGGGGCCAAGAGACCCAGTACTTC. Amino acids: CASSAEEGGQETQYF.

The chain couples TRBV6-1 to TRBJ2-7; D is possibly TRBD2 (5 bases). CDR3 length: 16 residues. Trimming removed 2 bases at V and 0 bases at J, with 14 bases between. Germline V gene lookup returns CDR1 MNHNS and CDR2 SASEGT. The chain's CDR3 is CASSESSQRISYEQYF. CDR3 sequence (DNA): TGTGCCAGCAGTGAATCATCTCAGCGGATCTCCTACGAGCAGTACTTC.

This chain links TRBV27 with TRBJ2-7; 14 nucleotides line up with TRBD2. V was pared by 6 bases and J by 4 bases, with 11 bases of the junction left unmatched. Per germline, CDR1 MNHEY and CDR2 SMNVEV (reference sequence). CDR3 length: 17 amino acids. CDR3 in amino acids: CASSPAGTSGSLYEQYF. CDR3 DNA: TGTGCCAGCAGCCCGGCGGGGACTAGCGGGAGTCTGTACGAGCAGTACTTC.

The chain combines TRBV28 with TRBJ1-1, with D unresolved. The CDR3 contains 14 residues. Trimming stripped 3 bases from V and 0 bases from J, with 8 bases between. Per the germline V gene, CDR1 is MDHEN and CDR2 is SYDVKM. The CDR3 bases are TGTGCCAGCAGTTTTGTCGTCATGAACACTGAAGCTTTCTTT. Amino acid sequence: CASSFVVMNTEAFF.

This clone was seen just once. The chain employs TRBV28 and TRBJ1-1; TRBD1 agrees at 8 bases. With 6 bases clipped from V and 1 base from J, the junction kept 13 bases outside the gene matches. Germline V gene sequence: CDR1 MDHEN, CDR2 SYDVKM. This CDR3 region has 17 residues. CDR3 region: CASSHGIQGVGNTEAFF. CDR3 sequence (DNA): TGTGCCAGCAGCCATGGGATACAGGGGGTTGGGAACACTGAAGCTTTCTTT.

The CDR3 DNA sequence: TGTGCCACCAGCAGAGTCGGGCAGTCCTACGAGCAGTACTTC. Protein sequence: CATSRVGQSYEQYF. V usage is TRBV15 and J usage is TRBJ2-7; D is uncertain. Germline CDR1 and CDR2: LNHNV and YYDKDF (reference sequence). The CDR3 totals 14 residues. Deletions cut 1 base from V and 1 base from J, with 8 bases between. Full variable domain (rest looked up from reference TRBV15 and TRBJ2-7): DAMVIQNPRYQVTQFGKPVTLSCSQTLNHNVMYWYQQKSSQAPKLLFHYYDKDFNNEADTPDNFQSRRPNTSFCFLDIRSPGLGDTAMYLCATSRVGQSYEQYFGPGTRLTVT.

The chain has TRBV11-3 and TRBJ1-6; 7 positions agree with TRBD1. Germline values: CDR1 SGHNT, CDR2 YENEEA. Trimming cost V 5 bases and J 7 bases; bases outside gene matches: 5. This CDR3 region has 14 residues. The CDR3 is CASSVGTENSPLHF. In DNA, the CDR3 is TGTGCCAGCAGCGTTGGGACAGAAAATTCACCCCTCCACTTT.

The V call is TRBV4-1, the J call TRBJ1-1, with 7 nucleotides matching TRBD1. Germline CDR1 is MGHRA and CDR2 is YSYEKL. The CDR3 consists of 13 residues. The V segment lost 0 bases and the J segment 11 bases; nucleotides outside the gene matches: 6. CDR3 sequence: CASSQEKGAEAFF. The CDR3 region has the DNA TGCGCCAGCAGCCAAGAGAAGGGGGCCGAGGCTTTCTTT.

The gene calls are TRBV28 and TRBJ2-3; D gene ambiguous. Trimming took 3 bases from V and 8 from J, leaving 9 bases between them. CDR3 length: 12 amino acids. Germline loops: CDR1 MDHEN, CDR2 SYDVKM. CDR3 DNA sequence: TGTGCCAGCAGTTTCGGGTTGGGTACGCAGTATTTT. Translation: CASSFGLGTQYF.

The V call is TRBV5-6, the J call TRBJ1-2; TRBD1 matches 8 bases. The CDR3 consists of 13 residues. Germline V gene data show CDR1 as SGHDT and CDR2 as YYEEEE. After removal of 7 bases from V and 7 bases from J, the junction contained 9 bases not matched to a gene. CDR3 protein: CASHPGGRGGYTF. The CDR3 DNA reads as TGTGCCAGCCATCCAGGGGGCAGGGGTGGCTACACCTTC.

The V call is TRBV4-1, the J call TRBJ2-7, with D perhaps matching TRBD1 (5 bases). Germline V gene data show CDR1 as MGHRA and CDR2 as YSYEKL. The CDR3 consists of 13 residues. Trimming removed 4 bases from V and 3 bases from J, with 10 bases in between. The CDR3 region is CASSPGHIYEQYF. The CDR3 nucleotides read TGCGCCAGCAGCCCCGGACACATCTACGAGCAGTACTTC.

The chain is built from TRBV7-3 and TRBJ2-2, with D maybe TRBD2 (5 bases). CDR1 SGHTA and CDR2 FQGTGA come from the germline V gene. Trimming shortened V by 3 bases and J by 0 bases, and 8 bases separated the two germline ends. The CDR3 length is 15 residues. The CDR3 DNA is TGTGCCAGCAGCTTGGAGCGGACGAACACCGGGGAGCTGTTTTTT. Amino acid sequence: CASSLERTNTGELFF.

The chain employs TRBV25-1 and TRBJ1-1; TRBD1 might be the D (6 bases). Germline CDR1 and CDR2: MGHDK and SYGVNS. The CDR3 spans 15 residues. Between the trimmed V and J ends, which lost 4 bases and 1 base, there was a span of 13 bases. As DNA, the CDR3 is TGTGCCAGCAGTGGGATCATGGGGGCGAACACTGAAGCTTTCTTT. This translates into CASSGIMGANTEAFF.

The rearrangement joins TRBV28 to TRBJ2-5; no clear D. V was cut by 4 bases and J by 1 base, with 7 bases left in between. Germline loops: CDR1 MDHEN, CDR2 SYDVKM. This CDR3 region has 13 residues. Written as DNA, the CDR3 is TGTGCCAGCAGTTCTACGGTCCAAGAGACCCAGTACTTC. It encodes CASSSTVQETQYF. Using reference TRBV28 and TRBJ2-5 for the parts outside the CDR3, the full variable domain is DVKVTQSSRYLVKRTGEKVFLECVQDMDHENMFWYRQDPGLGLRLIYFSYDVKMKEKGDIPEGYSVSREKKERFSLILESASTNQTSMYLCASSSTVQETQYFGPGTRLLVL.

This clone has a single count. The chain links TRBV2 to TRBJ1-4; 9 nucleotides line up with TRBD1. Trimming took 5 bases from V and 8 from J; bases not matched to a gene: 6. The CDR3 contains 14 residues. Germline V lookup: CDR1 SNHLY, CDR2 FYNNEI. This chain's CDR3 is CASSQPGQGEKLFF. The CDR3 DNA sequence: TGTGCCAGCAGTCAGCCGGGACAGGGCGAAAAACTGTTTTTT.

The chain uses TRBV29-1 and TRBJ1-2; D may be TRBD1 (5 bases). This CDR3 has 11 residues. Trimming pared 8 bases from V and 10 bases from J, leaving 17 bases between. Germline CDR1 SQVTM, CDR2 ANQGSEA. In DNA form, the CDR3 reads TGCAGCATCCGTGGGGGGGAGTCCTACACCTTC. Translated, it gives CSIRGGESYTF.